Listed below are T cell receptor beta chains from one sample, sequenced in a study of identical twins. One entry per CDR3 protein, called by TCRdb with MiXCR from the 5' RACE reads. The repertoire includes 550,000 to 800,000 distinct CDR3 sequences, about 7.1% of them detected once, and roughly 1.5% sits in the top ten. The same sample was also used in a study of yellow fever vaccine responses in identical twins.

Material: PBMCs. These TCRs come from a woman aged 18-29 years in good health. Each CDR3 is given without its conserved first and last residue.

v_gene: TRBV5-1; j_gene: TRBJ2-1; CDR3aa: ASSSLGTYNEQF
v_gene: TRBV7-9; j_gene: TRBJ1-1; CDR3aa: ASSLARDTDTEAF
v_gene: TRBV4-1; j_gene: TRBJ2-3; CDR3aa: ASSQPVGDTQY
v_gene: TRBV10-3; j_gene: TRBJ2-1; CDR3aa: AISESTRTGYNEQF
v_gene: TRBV9; j_gene: TRBJ1-2; CDR3aa: ASSVDWTGRYGYT
v_gene: TRBV7-8; j_gene: TRBJ1-1; CDR3aa: ASSLDPDRENTEAF
v_gene: TRBV7-9; j_gene: TRBJ1-1; CDR3aa: ASSLGAPVEAF
v_gene: TRBV11-2; j_gene: TRBJ2-2; CDR3aa: ASSPLGELF
v_gene: TRBV5-1; j_gene: TRBJ1-1; CDR3aa: ASSSGGRETF
v_gene: TRBV10-3; j_gene: TRBJ2-1; CDR3aa: AISESITQTNEQF
v_gene: TRBV5-1; j_gene: TRBJ2-7; CDR3aa: ASSGRGLVDEQY
v_gene: TRBV9; j_gene: TRBJ1-5; CDR3aa: ASSVGTNQPQH
v_gene: TRBV11-2; j_gene: TRBJ2-3; CDR3aa: ASSPRLGDTDTQY
v_gene: TRBV10-3; j_gene: TRBJ2-1; CDR3aa: AISEALGGGGYNEQF
v_gene: TRBV6-5; j_gene: TRBJ2-1; CDR3aa: ASSYSRTTSGRNEQF
v_gene: TRBV27; j_gene: TRBJ2-6; CDR3aa: ASSETGTGFSGANVLT
v_gene: TRBV12-3/TRBV12-4; j_gene: TRBJ2-1; CDR3aa: ASSYDSLFNEQF
v_gene: TRBV20-1; j_gene: TRBJ2-7; CDR3aa: SVQGAVLAYEQY
v_gene: TRBV6-2/TRBV6-3; j_gene: TRBJ1-5; CDR3aa: ASSYSAQNQPQH
v_gene: TRBV7-3; j_gene: TRBJ2-6; CDR3aa: ASSLTRTGQGSGANVLT
v_gene: TRBV12-3/TRBV12-4; j_gene: TRBJ2-2; CDR3aa: ASSPDLGRTGELF
v_gene: TRBV20-1; j_gene: TRBJ2-7; CDR3aa: SARDSLAGDEQY
v_gene: TRBV9; j_gene: TRBJ2-7; CDR3aa: ASSVEAGGPYEQY
v_gene: TRBV20-1; j_gene: TRBJ2-7; CDR3aa: SARDRGRGFSYEQY
v_gene: TRBV12-5; j_gene: TRBJ2-1; CDR3aa: ASGLAPLGGGWRGSSYNEQF
v_gene: TRBV3-1; j_gene: TRBJ1-1; CDR3aa: ASSLRGGPDTEAF
v_gene: TRBV3-1; j_gene: TRBJ2-3; CDR3aa: ASSYRDGTDTQY
v_gene: TRBV29-1; j_gene: TRBJ2-1; CDR3aa: SVRDGLSYNEQF
v_gene: TRBV12-3/TRBV12-4; j_gene: TRBJ2-4; CDR3aa: ASSLGGPRDIQY
v_gene: TRBV7-8; j_gene: TRBJ2-1; CDR3aa: ASSSTLNNEQF
v_gene: TRBV12-3/TRBV12-4; j_gene: TRBJ1-2; CDR3aa: ASTRRQGYGYT
v_gene: TRBV29-1; j_gene: TRBJ2-7; CDR3aa: SVVPTGIYEQY
v_gene: TRBV12-3/TRBV12-4; j_gene: TRBJ1-5; CDR3aa: ASSPIHQPQH
v_gene: TRBV7-2; j_gene: TRBJ2-1; CDR3aa: ASSFGASEQF
v_gene: TRBV12-3/TRBV12-4; j_gene: TRBJ1-2; CDR3aa: ASTNQVGRNGYT
v_gene: TRBV12-3/TRBV12-4; j_gene: TRBJ2-2; CDR3aa: ASSFWVPGGELF
v_gene: TRBV12-3/TRBV12-4; j_gene: TRBJ2-2; CDR3aa: ASNSGGAGTGELF
v_gene: TRBV14; j_gene: TRBJ2-3; CDR3aa: ASSQLDGGSTDTQY
v_gene: TRBV20-1; j_gene: TRBJ2-1; CDR3aa: SARDPSGRYNEQF
v_gene: TRBV5-1; j_gene: TRBJ2-5; CDR3aa: ASSLDRGDETQY
v_gene: TRBV5-1; j_gene: TRBJ2-5; CDR3aa: ASSLDVYETQY
v_gene: TRBV9; j_gene: TRBJ2-2; CDR3aa: ASSVGSGRESGELF
v_gene: TRBV4-1; j_gene: TRBJ2-1; CDR3aa: ASSQDRSSRYEQF
v_gene: TRBV11-2; j_gene: TRBJ1-2; CDR3aa: ASSLDRTQGGYT
v_gene: TRBV6-4; j_gene: TRBJ2-2; CDR3aa: ASSDGGLAGAYGELF
v_gene: TRBV3-1; j_gene: TRBJ2-4; CDR3aa: ASSQDLTGRGNIQY
v_gene: TRBV7-9; j_gene: TRBJ2-1; CDR3aa: ASSFGIVGWNEQF
v_gene: TRBV6-1; j_gene: TRBJ2-1; CDR3aa: ASSESPVSSYNEQF
v_gene: TRBV10-1; j_gene: TRBJ1-5; CDR3aa: ASSEGPNQPQH
v_gene: TRBV3-1; j_gene: TRBJ2-1; CDR3aa: PAANPGQMNEQF
v_gene: TRBV5-1; j_gene: TRBJ2-2; CDR3aa: ASSNDRGQSGELF
v_gene: TRBV18; j_gene: TRBJ2-1; CDR3aa: ASSQRPRTDIYNEQF
v_gene: TRBV11-2; j_gene: TRBJ2-2; CDR3aa: ASRLGPGTGELF